This TCR beta chain was profiled in a study of CD8+ T cells in alopecia areata. At the level of the study: Treatment comprised oral tofacitinib, 5 to 10 mg twice daily, in treated patients. Study findings and constraints: Resident alphabeta T-cell populations of normal skin are likewise subject to sequencing in scalp samples.

Following extraction, RNA underwent reverse transcription to cDNA, which served as the sequencing template. TCRdb's table, derived via immunoSEQ multiplex PCR, lists solely in-frame clones and lacks some. The sample lists roughly 100,000 clones; 85% to 90% were seen once. Described treatment: oral pan-JAK inhibitor, 5-10 mg twice daily. To note about this clone: Its antigen is unidentified.

The sequence was obtained from a human donor with alopecia areata. Sample: CD8+ T cells sorted from blood, taken at approximately week 30, from a patient treated with tofacitinib.

The CDR3, as DNA: TGTGCCAGCGGCAGATCCACCGGGGAGCTGTTTTTT. It is translated as CASGRSTGELFF. The chain couples TRBV27 to TRBJ2-2; no definite D call. The CDR3 loop spans 12 amino acids. Germline assignment: CDR1 MNHEY and CDR2 SMNVEV (reference sequence). V lost 8 bases to trimming and J lost 4 bases, with 8 bases between them.